Listed here are 26 T cell receptor beta chains from one sample, sequenced in a study of shared clonotypes between healthy human individuals. The data were produced by immunoSEQ multiplex PCR, yet TCRdb's version contains in-frame clones alone and is incomplete. Of fewer than 700,000 clones in the sample, around 78% were seen once. The specimen sequenced was PBMCs. Receptor source: a middle-aged woman in good health. Some clones in this sample may be carry-over from other donors' samples.

The chain couples TRBV5-1 to TRBJ1-3; D might be TRBD1 (5 bases). Germline lookup yields CDR1 SGHRS and CDR2 YFSETQ. Trimming removed 1 base at V and 8 bases at J, with 10 bases between. The CDR3 loop spans 13 amino acids. In nucleotides, the CDR3 is TGCGCCAGCAGCTTGTCAGGGTTGGACACCATATATTTT. It translates to CASSLSGLDTIYF.

J is TRBJ2-1 and V is TRBV29-1; D call uncertain. CDR1 and CDR2 from the germline V gene are SQVTM and ANQGSEA. V was cut by 4 bases and J by 0 bases, with 13 bases left in between. There are 15 residues in the CDR3. Here the CDR3 reads CSVGVSESSYNEQFF. As DNA, the CDR3 is TGCAGCGTTGGCGTGAGCGAGAGCTCCTACAATGAGCAGTTCTTC.

The chain employs TRBV11-3 and TRBJ2-7; 7 nucleotides line up with TRBD2. CDR1 and CDR2 (germline): SGHNT, YENEEA. This CDR3 region has 13 residues. J gave up 6 bases and V 1 base, and 3 bases lay outside the gene matches. CDR3 DNA: TGTGCCAGCAGCTTAGGGTCGGGAGGCGAGCAGTACTTC. Its translation: CASSLGSGGEQYF.

This chain links TRBV6-1 with TRBJ1-2, with TRBD1 as a possible D gene (5 bases). The germline CDR1 and CDR2 sequences are MNHNS and SASEGT. The CDR3 consists of 13 residues. V shed 2 bases and J shed 5 bases, with 9 bases lying between them. Here the CDR3 reads CASSEFRDYGYTF. In DNA form, the CDR3 reads TGTGCCAGCAGTGAATTCAGGGATTATGGCTACACCTTC.

This clone was seen more than once but under ten times. The V call is TRBV2, the J call TRBJ2-2, with D possibly matching TRBD2 (5 bases). Per the germline V gene, CDR1 is SNHLY and CDR2 is FYNNEI. The CDR3 sequence is 15 residues long. V was trimmed by 7 bases and J by 6 bases, leaving 18 bases between them. The CDR3 is CASTEDRLAAGELFF. CDR3 sequence (DNA): TGTGCCAGCACGGAGGACCGGTTGGCGGCCGGGGAGCTGTTTTTT.

The rearrangement links TRBV5-4 to TRBJ2-2; D remains ambiguous. Trimming shortened V by 4 bases and J by 4 bases, and 8 bases separated the two germline ends. The CDR3 has 13 amino acids. Germline loops: CDR1 SGHNT, CDR2 YYREEE (reference sequence). The CDR3 nucleotides are TGTGCCAGCAGCCCGACCACCACCGGGGAGCTGTTTTTT. Protein product: CASSPTTTGELFF.

The rearrangement links TRBV15 to TRBJ2-1; TRBD2 might be the D (6 bases). V was cut by 0 bases and J by 2 bases, with 23 bases left in between. The germline V gene has CDR1 LNHNV and CDR2 YYDKDF (reference sequence). CDR3 length: 20 amino acids. The CDR3, as DNA: TGTGCCACCAGCAGAGATCTCTGGTCGGGGGAGCTAGCCGCCTACAATGAGCAGTTCTTC. This codes for CATSRDLWSGELAAYNEQFF.

J is TRBJ1-2 and V is TRBV7-9; D gene uncertain. This CDR3 contains 12 residues. V was pared by 3 bases and J by 2 bases, with 4 bases between. Germline loops: CDR1 SEHNR, CDR2 FQNEAQ (reference sequence). The CDR3 reads CASSFDNYGYTF. The DNA of the CDR3 is TGTGCCAGCAGCTTTGACAACTATGGCTACACCTTC. The whole variable domain, filled in from reference TRBV7-9 and TRBJ1-2, reads DTGVSQNPRHKITKRGQNVTFRCDPISEHNRLYWYRQTLGQGPEFLTYFQNEAQLEKSRLLSDRFSAERPKGSFSTLEIQRTEQGDSAMYLCASSFDNYGYTFGSGTRLTVV.

This clone was seen a few times. The sample has other DNA sequences that encode this CDR3 too. The chain is built from TRBV29-1 and TRBJ2-7, with 7 bases aligning to TRBD2. CDR3 length: 12 amino acids. Germline assignment: CDR1 SQVTM and CDR2 ANQGSEA. J gave up 4 bases and V 7 bases, and 7 bases lay outside the gene matches. The CDR3 bases are TGCAGCGCCGAATCTAGCGGTTACGAGCAGTACTTC. Its translation is CSAESSGYEQYF.

V and J are TRBV7-9 and TRBJ1-4; the D is unclear. Germline values: CDR1 SEHNR, CDR2 FQNEAQ (reference sequence). Trimming cost V 1 base and J 5 bases, with 11 bases left between them. The CDR3 is 15 amino acids. CDR3 in amino acids: CASSLVPAFNEKLFF. The CDR3 DNA follows: TGTGCCAGCAGCTTAGTCCCAGCCTTCAATGAAAAACTGTTTTTT. The full variable domain, in which reference TRBV7-9 and TRBJ1-4 provide the parts outside the CDR3, is DTGVSQNPRHKITKRGQNVTFRCDPISEHNRLYWYRQTLGQGPEFLTYFQNEAQLEKSRLLSDRFSAERPKGSFSTLEIQRTEQGDSAMYLCASSLVPAFNEKLFFGSGTQLSVL.

About this clone: This may come from a read error, since a much larger clone is one base off. This chain uses TRBV5-4 with TRBJ1-5; unclear D gene. The length of the CDR3 is 12 residues. CDR1 is SGHNT, CDR2 YYREEE, per germline (reference sequence). The V gene lost 0 bases and the J gene lost 4 bases, with 2 bases spanning the gap. CDR3 in amino acids: CASSLDNQPQHF. The CDR3 nucleotides read TGTGCCAGCAGCTTGGATAATCAGCCCCAGCATTTT.

Worth noting for this clone: The likely explanation is a read error, given a far larger clone one base away. V and J are TRBV6-1 and TRBJ2-6; no clear D gene. The CDR3 has 15 residues. Germline V gene lookup returns CDR1 MNHNS and CDR2 SASEGT. Between the trimmed V and J ends, which lost 4 bases and 2 bases, there was a span of 9 bases. The CDR3 DNA sequence: TGTGCCAGCAGTGCGGAGAACCCTGGGGCCAACGTCCTGACTTTC. Translated: CASSAENPGANVLTF.

CDR3 in DNA: TGTGCCAGCAGTCTCGGGACTAGCGGCTACGAGCAGTACTTC. Protein product: CASSLGTSGYEQYF. The rearrangement links TRBV6-1 to TRBJ2-7; 11 bases align to TRBD2. Germline V gives CDR1 MNHNS, CDR2 SASEGT. The CDR3 has 14 amino acids. J lost 3 bases, V lost 5 bases, and 3 bases had no gene match.

V and J are TRBV9 and TRBJ2-3; 7 nucleotides agree with TRBD1. CDR1 is SGDLS, CDR2 YYNGEE, per germline. This CDR3 comprises 15 residues. V lost 0 bases to trimming and J lost 7 bases; unmatched junction nucleotides: 8. The DNA for the CDR3 is TGTGCCAGCAGCGTAGAGGAGGACAGGCACAATACGCAGTATTTT. Encoded protein: CASSVEEDRHNTQYF.

J is TRBJ2-5 and V is TRBV13; 7 bases align to TRBD1. This CDR3 region has 13 residues. The trim removed 5 bases at V and 4 bases at J, leaving 4 bases unmatched. Per the germline V gene, CDR1 is PRHDT and CDR2 is FYEKMQ (reference sequence). The CDR3 is CASSVHRGETQYF. Here the CDR3 DNA reads TGTGCCAGCAGCGTCCACAGGGGAGAGACCCAGTACTTC.

In this sample, this clone turned up a few times. A much larger clone differs by one base, so this may be a read error. The chain uses TRBV29-1 and TRBJ1-2; D not resolved. CDR1 and CDR2 (germline): SQVTM, ANQGSEA. The V end was cut by 4 bases, the J end by 4 bases, with 16 bases between. This CDR3 spans 14 amino acids. CDR3 residues: CSVVSWDMGYGYTF. DNA for the CDR3: TGCAGCGTTGTGAGCTGGGATATGGGCTATGGCTACACCTTC.

CDR3 DNA sequence: TGTGCCAGCTCTGGGGACAGCCTTGCGGGAGAAGCCTATGGAGATACGCAGTATTTT. This gives the protein CASSGDSLAGEAYGDTQYF. The J gene is TRBJ2-3, the V gene TRBV18; D tentatively reads TRBD1 or TRBD2 (7 bases each). V lost 6 bases and J lost 5, with 30 bases in between. Germline V gene sequence: CDR1 KGHSH, CDR2 LQKENI. CDR3 size: 19 residues.

The chain carries TRBV27 and TRBJ1-2; maybe TRBD1 (5 bases). CDR1 MNHEY and CDR2 SMNVEV come from the germline V gene (reference sequence). Trimming removed 3 bases from V and 6 bases from J, with 14 bases in between. The CDR3 runs 14 residues. The CDR3 DNA follows: TGTGCCAGCAGTTTCCAAAGGGGATTCGATGGCTACACCTTC. This sequence encodes CASSFQRGFDGYTF.

This clone was counted a few times. This rearrangement joins TRBV28 to TRBJ2-3; 8 bases agree with TRBD1. Germline CDR1 reads MDHEN; CDR2 reads SYDVKM. The ends lost 6 bases at V and 6 bases at J; junction bases unmatched: 5. The length of the CDR3 is 13 residues. CDR3 nucleotides: TGTGCCAGCAGCTGGACAGGGCGGGATACGCAGTATTTT. It codes for CASSWTGRDTQYF.

This clone was observed a few times. The junction and the germline gene differ at one end; a read error may be behind it. The CDR3 spells CASSLAGMTDTQYF. In DNA form, the CDR3 reads TGTGCCAGCAGCCTAGCGGGAATGACAGATACGCAGTATTTT. The chain combines TRBV7-2 with TRBJ2-3; TRBD2 aligns across 9 bases. CDR3 length equals 14 residues. CDR1 is SGHTA and CDR2 is FQGNSA in the germline V gene.

This chain connects TRBV4-1 to TRBJ2-7; D may be TRBD1 (6 bases). Germline CDR1 MGHRA, CDR2 YSYEKL. The V gene lost 4 bases and the J gene lost 0 bases, with 10 bases spanning the gap. The CDR3 consists of 14 residues. CDR3 protein: CASSLAGASYEQYF. The CDR3 DNA reads TGCGCCAGCAGCCTTGCAGGGGCCTCCTACGAGCAGTACTTC.

This clone showed up just once. This chain joins TRBV11-2 and TRBJ1-1; 7 bases align to TRBD1. The germline V gene encodes CDR1 SGHAT and CDR2 FQNNGV. The CDR3 totals 14 residues. Losses at the gene ends were 1 base for V and 7 bases for J; bases not matched to a gene: 6. In nucleotides, the CDR3 is TGTGCCAGCAGCTTAGTTTCAGGGGGGGGTGAAGCTTTCTTT. Its protein product is CASSLVSGGGEAFF. The full variable domain, its missing parts supplied by reference TRBV11-2 and TRBJ1-1, is EAGVAQSPRYKIIEKRQSVAFWCNPISGHATLYWYQQILGQGPKLLIQFQNNGVVDDSQLPKDRFSAERLKGVDSTLKIQPAKLEDSAVYLCASSLVSGGGEAFFGQGTRLTVV.

The CDR3 spells CASSLITSGIPYEQYF. The CDR3 DNA reads as TGTGCCAGCAGCTTAATCACTAGCGGGATTCCCTACGAGCAGTACTTC. The chain has TRBV7-2 and TRBJ2-7; TRBD2 matches at 10 bases. Unmatched junction bases numbered 6, after V lost 2 bases and J lost 2 bases. The CDR3 spans 16 residues. Germline CDR1 SGHTA, CDR2 FQGNSA.

A remark on this clone: This may stem from a read error, because a much larger clone lies one nucleotide away. The chain recombines TRBV5-1 with TRBJ1-1; TRBD1 is a possible D gene (5 bases). CDR1 and CDR2 from the germline V gene are SGHRS and YFSETQ. Trimming took off 1 base at V and 12 bases at J, with 16 bases between the two ends. CDR3 length equals 13 residues. The CDR3 DNA reads as TGCGCCAGCAGCTTGCGGGGTGCCAACAGGCCTTTCTTT. This sequence encodes CASSLRGANRPFF.

The V and J genes are TRBV11-2 and TRBJ1-4, with a weak D call TRBD1 (5 bases). The length of the CDR3 is 13 residues. Germline V gene lookup returns CDR1 SGHAT and CDR2 FQNNGV. Trimming cost V 0 bases and J 6 bases, with 5 bases left between them. CDR3 loop: CASSLDRDEKLFF. The DNA for the CDR3 is TGTGCCAGCAGCTTAGACAGGGATGAAAAACTGTTTTTT.

V usage is TRBV19 and J usage is TRBJ2-5, with unresolved D. The ends were cut back, 0 bases at V and 7 bases at J, with 6 bases in the middle. This CDR3 comprises 12 residues. Germline loops: CDR1 LNHDA, CDR2 SQIVND (reference sequence). CDR3 region: CASSIDPMTQYF. CDR3 nucleotides: TGTGCCAGTAGTATAGACCCAATGACCCAGTACTTC.